This T cell receptor (beta chain) is drawn from a study of shared clonotypes between healthy human individuals. Study details: Researchers assigned three CD4 naive, three CD4 memory, two CD8 naive and one CD8 memory plate to each donor. Study observations and caveats: It was the non-shared clonotypes that had lower generation probabilities than clonotypes shared by all four donors.

Per the study methods: Junction-only immunoSEQ data arrived without quality scores, meaning filtering differed. Sequenced by immunoSEQ multiplex PCR; TCRdb stores in-frame clones only, minus some. V and J calls and clone size are as listed in that table; D and trimming were resolved from the DNA. The sample carries around 1.5 million clones, about 98% recorded once. The V gene lost 1 base and the J gene lost 2 bases, with 9 bases spanning the gap. CDR1 and CDR2 (germline): SGHVS, FQNEAQ. This CDR3 has 15 amino acids. Notes on this clone: Its antigen is currently unknown.

The authors divided CD4+ cells into CD45RA+ naive and CD45RA-negative memory subsets. The rearrangement links TRBV7-8 to TRBJ2-1; no firm D call. The sequence was obtained from a man aged 25 to 40 in good health. Material for sequencing was naive CD4+ T cells sorted from blood. Indicated subset: CD45RA+ positively selected. CDR3 residues: CASSLEVAAYNEQFF. The CDR3 coding sequence is TGTGCCAGCAGCTTAGAAGTGGCGGCCTACAATGAGCAGTTCTTC.